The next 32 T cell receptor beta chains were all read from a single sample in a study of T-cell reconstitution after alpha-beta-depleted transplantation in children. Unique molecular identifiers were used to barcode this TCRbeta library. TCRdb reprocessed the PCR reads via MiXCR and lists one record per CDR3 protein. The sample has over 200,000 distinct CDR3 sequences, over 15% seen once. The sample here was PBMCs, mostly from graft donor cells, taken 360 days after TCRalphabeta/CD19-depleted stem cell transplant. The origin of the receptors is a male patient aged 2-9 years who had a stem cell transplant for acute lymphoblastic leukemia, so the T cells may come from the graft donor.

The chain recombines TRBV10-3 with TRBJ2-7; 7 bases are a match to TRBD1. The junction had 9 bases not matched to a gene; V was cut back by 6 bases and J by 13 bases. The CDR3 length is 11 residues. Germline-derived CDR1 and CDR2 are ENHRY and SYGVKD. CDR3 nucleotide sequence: TGTGCCATCAGCGAGAGGGGGACAGCATACTTC. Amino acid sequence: CAISERGTAYF.

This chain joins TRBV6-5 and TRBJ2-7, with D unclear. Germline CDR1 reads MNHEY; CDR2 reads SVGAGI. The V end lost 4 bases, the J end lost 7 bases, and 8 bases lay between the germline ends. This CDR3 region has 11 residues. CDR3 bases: TGTGCCAGCAGTTCATCTGGAGAGCAGTACTTC. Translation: CASSSSGEQYF.

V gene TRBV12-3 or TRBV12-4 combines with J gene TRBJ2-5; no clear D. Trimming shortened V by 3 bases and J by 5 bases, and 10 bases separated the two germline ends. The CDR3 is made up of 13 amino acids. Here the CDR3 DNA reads TGTGCCAGCAGTTTTGGACGCAAGGAGACCCAGTACTTC. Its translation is CASSFGRKETQYF.

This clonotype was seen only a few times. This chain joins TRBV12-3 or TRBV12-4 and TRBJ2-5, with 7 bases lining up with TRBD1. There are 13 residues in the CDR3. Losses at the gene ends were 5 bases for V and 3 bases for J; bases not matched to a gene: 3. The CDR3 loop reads CASSIQGKETQYF. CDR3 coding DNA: TGTGCCAGCAGTATACAGGGGAAAGAGACCCAGTACTTC.

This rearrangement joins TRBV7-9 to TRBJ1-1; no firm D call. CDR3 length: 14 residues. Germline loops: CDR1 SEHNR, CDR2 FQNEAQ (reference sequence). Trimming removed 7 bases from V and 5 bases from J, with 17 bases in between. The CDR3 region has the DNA TGTGCCAGCACTAACCACGAAGGGTGGACTGAAGCTTTCTTT. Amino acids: CASTNHEGWTEAFF.

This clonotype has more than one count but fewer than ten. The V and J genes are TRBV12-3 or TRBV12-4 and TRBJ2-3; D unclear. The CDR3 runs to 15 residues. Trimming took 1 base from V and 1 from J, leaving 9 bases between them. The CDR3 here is CASSLDLSGTDTQYF. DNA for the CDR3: TGTGCCAGCAGTTTAGACCTAAGCGGCACAGATACGCAGTATTTT.

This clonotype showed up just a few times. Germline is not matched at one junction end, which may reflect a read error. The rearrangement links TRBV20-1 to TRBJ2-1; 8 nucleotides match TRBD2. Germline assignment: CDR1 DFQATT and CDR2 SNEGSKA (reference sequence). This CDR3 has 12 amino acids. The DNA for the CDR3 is TGCAGTGCTAGAGGACGGGAGGGCCGAATGCTCTTC. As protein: CSARGREGRMLF.

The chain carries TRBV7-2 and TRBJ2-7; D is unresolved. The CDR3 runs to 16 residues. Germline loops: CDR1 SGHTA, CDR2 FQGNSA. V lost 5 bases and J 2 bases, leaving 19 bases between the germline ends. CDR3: CASSAVLHQSTYEQYF. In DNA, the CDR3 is TGTGCCAGCAGCGCCGTACTACACCAGAGCACCTACGAGCAGTACTTC.

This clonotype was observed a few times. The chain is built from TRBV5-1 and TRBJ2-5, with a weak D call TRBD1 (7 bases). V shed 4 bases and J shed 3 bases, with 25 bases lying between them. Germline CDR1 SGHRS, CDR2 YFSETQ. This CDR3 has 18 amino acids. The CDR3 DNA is TGCGCCAGCAGCCCGGGAGCGTTGACAGGGTTTGTAAAAGAGACCCAGTACTTC. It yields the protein CASSPGALTGFVKETQYF.

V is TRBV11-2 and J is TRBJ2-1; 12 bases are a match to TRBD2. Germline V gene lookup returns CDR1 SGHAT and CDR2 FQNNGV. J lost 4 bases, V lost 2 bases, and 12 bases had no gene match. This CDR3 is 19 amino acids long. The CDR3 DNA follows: TGTGCCAGCAGCTTACGATTATTACGCCTAGCGGGGGGGTACAATGAGCAGTTCTTC. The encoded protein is CASSLRLLRLAGGYNEQFF.

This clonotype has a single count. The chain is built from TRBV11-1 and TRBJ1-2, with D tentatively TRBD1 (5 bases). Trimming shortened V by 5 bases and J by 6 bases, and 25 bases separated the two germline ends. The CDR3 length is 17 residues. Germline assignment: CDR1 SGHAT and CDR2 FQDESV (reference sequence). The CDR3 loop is CASSPNIYGGGADGYTF. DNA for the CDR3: TGTGCCAGCAGCCCGAATATATACGGAGGTGGGGCCGATGGCTACACCTTC. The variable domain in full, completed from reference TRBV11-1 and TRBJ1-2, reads EAEVAQSPRYKITEKSQAVAFWCDPISGHATLYWYRQILGQGPELLVQFQDESVVDDSQLPKDRFSAERLKGVDSTLKIQPAELGDSAMYLCASSPNIYGGGADGYTFGSGTRLTVV.

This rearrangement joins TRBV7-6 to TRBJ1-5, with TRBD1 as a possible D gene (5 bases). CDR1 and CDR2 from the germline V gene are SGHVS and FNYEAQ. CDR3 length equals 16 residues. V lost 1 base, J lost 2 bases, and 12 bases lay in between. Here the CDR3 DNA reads TGTGCCAGCAGCTTAGGGGAGGGGAGAGGCAATCAGCCCCAGCATTTT. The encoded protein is CASSLGEGRGNQPQHF. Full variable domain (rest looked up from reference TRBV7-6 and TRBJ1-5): GAGVSQSPRYKVTKRGQDVALRCDPISGHVSLYWYRQALGQGPEFLTYFNYEAQQDKSGLPNDRFSAERPEGSISTLTIQRTEQRDSAMYRCASSLGEGRGNQPQHFGDGTRLSIL.

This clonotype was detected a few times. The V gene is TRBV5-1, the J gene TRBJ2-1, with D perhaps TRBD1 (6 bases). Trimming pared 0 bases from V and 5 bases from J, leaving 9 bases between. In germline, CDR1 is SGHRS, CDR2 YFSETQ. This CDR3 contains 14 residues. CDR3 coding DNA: TGCGCCAGCAGCTTGGTGGGGGCGAACAATGAGCAGTTCTTC. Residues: CASSLVGANNEQFF.

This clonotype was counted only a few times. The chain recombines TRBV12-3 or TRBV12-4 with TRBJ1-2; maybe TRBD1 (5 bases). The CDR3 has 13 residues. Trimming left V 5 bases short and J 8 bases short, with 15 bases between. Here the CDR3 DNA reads TGTGCCAGCAGTCTACAGACAGCTAACGGCTACACCTTC. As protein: CASSLQTANGYTF.

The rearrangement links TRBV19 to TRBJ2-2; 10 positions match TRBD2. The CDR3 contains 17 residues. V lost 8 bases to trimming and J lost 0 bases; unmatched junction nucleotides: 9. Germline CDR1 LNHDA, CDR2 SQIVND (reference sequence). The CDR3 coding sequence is TGTGCCAGTCGGACGGTAGCGGGAGGAGCGAACACCGGGGAGCTGTTTTTT. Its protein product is CASRTVAGGANTGELFF.

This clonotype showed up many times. Here the CDR3 reads CASSLWTAKETQYF. CDR3 in DNA: TGTGCCAGCAGCTTATGGACGGCTAAAGAGACCCAGTACTTC. This rearrangement joins TRBV7-6 to TRBJ2-5; D uncertain. Deletions cut 2 bases from V and 3 bases from J, with 10 bases between. This CDR3 contains 14 residues. The V gene's germline CDR1 is SGHVS and CDR2 FNYEAQ. The full variable domain, with the rest looked up from reference TRBV7-6 and TRBJ2-5, is GAGVSQSPRYKVTKRGQDVALRCDPISGHVSLYWYRQALGQGPEFLTYFNYEAQQDKSGLPNDRFSAERPEGSISTLTIQRTEQRDSAMYRCASSLWTAKETQYFGPGTRLLVL.

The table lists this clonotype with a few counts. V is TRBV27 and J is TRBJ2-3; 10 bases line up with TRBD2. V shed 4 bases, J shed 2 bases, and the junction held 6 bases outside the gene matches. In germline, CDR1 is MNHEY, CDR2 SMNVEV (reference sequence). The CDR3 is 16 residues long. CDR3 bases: TGTGCCAGCAGTTCGGGACTAGCGACGCTCACAGATACGCAGTATTTT. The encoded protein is CASSSGLATLTDTQYF.

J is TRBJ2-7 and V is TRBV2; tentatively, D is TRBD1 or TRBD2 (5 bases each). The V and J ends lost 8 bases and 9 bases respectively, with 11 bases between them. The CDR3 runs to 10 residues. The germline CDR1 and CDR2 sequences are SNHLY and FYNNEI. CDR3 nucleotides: TGTGCCAGCTACGGGGCCGGGCAGTACTTC. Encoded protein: CASYGAGQYF.

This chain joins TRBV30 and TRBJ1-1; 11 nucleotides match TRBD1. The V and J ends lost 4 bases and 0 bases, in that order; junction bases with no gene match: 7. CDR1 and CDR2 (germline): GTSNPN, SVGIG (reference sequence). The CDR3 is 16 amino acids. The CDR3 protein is CAWNTGTGGMNTEAFF. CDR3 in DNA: TGTGCCTGGAACACCGGGACAGGGGGAATGAACACTGAAGCTTTCTTT.

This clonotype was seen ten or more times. CDR3 amino acids: CSVTTSGGVSYNEQFF. Here the CDR3 DNA reads TGCAGCGTCACGACTAGCGGGGGGGTGTCCTACAATGAGCAGTTCTTC. The V call is TRBV29-1, the J call TRBJ2-1; 14 bases are a match to TRBD2. CDR3 size: 16 residues. V dropped 6 bases and J dropped 1; count of bases not matched to a gene: 5. The germline CDR1 and CDR2 sequences are SQVTM and ANQGSEA.

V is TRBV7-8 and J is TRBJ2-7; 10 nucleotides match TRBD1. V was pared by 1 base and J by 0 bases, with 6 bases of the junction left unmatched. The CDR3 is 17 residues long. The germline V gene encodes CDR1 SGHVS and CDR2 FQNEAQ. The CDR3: CASSLGTGGGISYEQYF. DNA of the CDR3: TGTGCCAGCAGCTTAGGGACAGGGGGAGGTATCTCCTACGAGCAGTACTTC.

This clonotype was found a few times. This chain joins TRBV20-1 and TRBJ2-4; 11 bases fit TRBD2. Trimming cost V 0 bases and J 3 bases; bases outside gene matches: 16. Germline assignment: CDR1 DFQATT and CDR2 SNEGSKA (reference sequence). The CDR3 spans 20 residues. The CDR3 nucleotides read TGCAGTGCTAGAGATATAGGCCTAGCGGGAGGTTTCTATGACAAAAACATTCAGTACTTC. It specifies CSARDIGLAGGFYDKNIQYF.

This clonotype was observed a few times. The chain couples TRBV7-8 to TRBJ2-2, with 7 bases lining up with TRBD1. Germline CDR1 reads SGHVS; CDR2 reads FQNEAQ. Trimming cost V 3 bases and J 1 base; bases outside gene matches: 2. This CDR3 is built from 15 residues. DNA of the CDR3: TGTGCCAGCAGCTTGTACAGGGGGAACACCGGGGAGCTGTTTTTT. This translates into CASSLYRGNTGELFF.

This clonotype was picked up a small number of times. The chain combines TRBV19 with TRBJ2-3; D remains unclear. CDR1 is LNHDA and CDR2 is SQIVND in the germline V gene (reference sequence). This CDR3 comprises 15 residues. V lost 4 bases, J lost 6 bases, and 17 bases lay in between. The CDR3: CASSNRHPFGDTQYF. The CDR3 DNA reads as TGTGCCAGTAGTAATCGACATCCTTTCGGGGATACGCAGTATTTT.

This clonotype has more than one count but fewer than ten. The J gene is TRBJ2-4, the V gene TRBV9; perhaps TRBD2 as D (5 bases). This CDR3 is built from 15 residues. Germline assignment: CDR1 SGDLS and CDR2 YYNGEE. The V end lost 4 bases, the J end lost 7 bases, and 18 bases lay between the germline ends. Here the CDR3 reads CASSPDPRRWNIQYF. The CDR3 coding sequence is TGTGCCAGCAGCCCCGACCCCCGGAGGTGGAACATTCAGTACTTC. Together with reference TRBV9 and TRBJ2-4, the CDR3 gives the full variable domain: DSGVTQTPKHLITATGQRVTLRCSPRSGDLSVYWYQQSLDQGLQFLIQYYNGEERAKGNILERFSAQQFPDLHSELNLSSLELGDSALYFCASSPDPRRWNIQYFGAGTRLSVL.

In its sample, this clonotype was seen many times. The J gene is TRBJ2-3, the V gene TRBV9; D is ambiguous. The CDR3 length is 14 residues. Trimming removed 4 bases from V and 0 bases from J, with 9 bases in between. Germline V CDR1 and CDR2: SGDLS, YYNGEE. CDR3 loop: CASSTRPSTDTQYF. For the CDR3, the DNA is TGTGCCAGCAGCACCCGCCCCAGCACAGATACGCAGTATTTT.

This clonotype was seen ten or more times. The CDR3, as DNA: TGCGCCAGCAGCCCCGGACAGGGACTCTACGAGCAGTACTTC. As protein: CASSPGQGLYEQYF. This chain uses TRBV5-1 with TRBJ2-7; 8 bases align to TRBD1. The CDR3 covers 14 residues. The V gene end was trimmed by 4 bases and the J gene end by 3 bases; junction bases not matched to a gene: 6. Germline V lookup: CDR1 SGHRS, CDR2 YFSETQ.

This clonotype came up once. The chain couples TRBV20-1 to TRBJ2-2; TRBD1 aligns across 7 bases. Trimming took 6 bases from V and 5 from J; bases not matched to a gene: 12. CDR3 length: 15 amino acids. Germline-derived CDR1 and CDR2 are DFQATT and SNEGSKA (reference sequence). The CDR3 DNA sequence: TGCAGTGCCGGATCCACAGGGGAAAGGACCGGGGAGCTGTTTTTT. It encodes CSAGSTGERTGELFF.

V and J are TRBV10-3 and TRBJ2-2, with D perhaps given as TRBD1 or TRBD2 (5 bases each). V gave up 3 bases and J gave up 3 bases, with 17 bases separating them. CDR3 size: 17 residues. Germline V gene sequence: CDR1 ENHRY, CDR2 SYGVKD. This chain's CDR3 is CAISEIEGSLYTGELFF. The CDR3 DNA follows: TGTGCCATCAGTGAAATCGAGGGGTCGTTATACACCGGGGAGCTGTTTTTT.

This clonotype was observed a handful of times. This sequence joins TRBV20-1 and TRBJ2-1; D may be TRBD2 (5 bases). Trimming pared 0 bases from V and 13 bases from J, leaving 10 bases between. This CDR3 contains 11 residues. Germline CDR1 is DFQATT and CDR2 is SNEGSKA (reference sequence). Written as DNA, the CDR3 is TGCAGTGCTAGAGATGGAGGAGTCCAGTTCTTC. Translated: CSARDGGVQFF.

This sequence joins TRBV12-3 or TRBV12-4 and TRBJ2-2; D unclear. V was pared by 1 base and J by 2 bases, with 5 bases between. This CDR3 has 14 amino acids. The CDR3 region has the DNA TGTGCCAGCAGTTTAGATCACAACACCGGGGAGCTGTTTTTT. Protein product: CASSLDHNTGELFF.

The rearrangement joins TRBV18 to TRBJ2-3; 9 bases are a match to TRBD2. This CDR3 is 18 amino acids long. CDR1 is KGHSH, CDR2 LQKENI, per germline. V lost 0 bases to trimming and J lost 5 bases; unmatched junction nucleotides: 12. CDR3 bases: TGTGCCAGCTCACCACCCCGATCGATAGCGGGGGTCCTAGATACGCAGTATTTT. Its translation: CASSPPRSIAGVLDTQYF.